This entry concerns a single T cell receptor (beta chain). This sample is part of a study of blood T cell repertoires in COVID-19. Across the whole study: The United States, Italy and Spain supplied acute and convalescent COVID-19 samples. PBMCs, B-cell-depleted T cells, or T cells provided the cDNA or gDNA that made up the material.

Authors' data handling: It was from reference gene primer amplification that nucleated cell counts were estimated. Using immunoSEQ multiplex PCR, the repertoire was profiled, and TCRdb retains in-frame clones only, with some absent. The DNA was the basis for D and trimming; V, J and clone size are from that table. This sample has just over 75,000 clones, with around 84% found just once. CDR3 length: 15 residues. With V trimmed by 5 bases and J by 5 bases, 9 bases remained unmatched. Germline V lookup: CDR1 MDHEN, CDR2 SYDVKM. Specimen: peripheral blood. The chain has TRBV28 and TRBJ2-5, with TRBD1 matching 9 bases. The sequence was obtained from a man aged 50-59 years with acute or convalescent COVID-19. CDR3 DNA: TGTGCCAGCAGTGGCCGGGACAGGGCAATTGAGACCCAGTACTTC. Translating it yields CASSGRDRAIETQYF.